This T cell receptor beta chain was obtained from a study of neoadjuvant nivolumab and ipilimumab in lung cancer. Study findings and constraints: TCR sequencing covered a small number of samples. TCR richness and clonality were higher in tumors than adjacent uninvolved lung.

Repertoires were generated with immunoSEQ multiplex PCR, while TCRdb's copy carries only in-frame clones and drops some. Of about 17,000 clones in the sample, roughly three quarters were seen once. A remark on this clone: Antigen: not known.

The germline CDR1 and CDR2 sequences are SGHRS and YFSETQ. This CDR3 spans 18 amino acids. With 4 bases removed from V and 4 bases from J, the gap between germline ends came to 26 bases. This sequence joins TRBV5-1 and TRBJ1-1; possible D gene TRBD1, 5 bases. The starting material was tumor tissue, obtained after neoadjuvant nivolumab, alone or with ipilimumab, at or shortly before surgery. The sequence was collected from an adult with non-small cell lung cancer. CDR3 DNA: TGCGCCAGCAGCCCAAATCGGGACTTCTGGGTAGGAGGCACTGAAGCTTTCTTT. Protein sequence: CASSPNRDFWVGGTEAFF.